The 32 T cell receptor beta chains reported below all come from one sample, sequenced in a study of a mutant IDH1 vaccine in newly diagnosed glioma. The time point: week 23, last vaccination. The vaccine gave 300 ug of a 20-mer mutant IDH1 peptide subcutaneously per dose. Antigens of these TCRs are unknown. This table comes from immunoSEQ multiplex PCR, and its TCRdb copy is limited to in-frame clones, with some not included. Seen here are some 26,000 clones, roughly 80% observed once, and the top ten hold around a sixth. The sequencing used PBMCs, collected from a glioma patient whose treatment included an IDH1 peptide vaccine. These receptor sequences come from a woman aged 25 to 39 with glioma.

This clone appeared a single time. The genes are TRBV2 and TRBJ1-1, with a possible D match to TRBD1 (5 bases). The V end was cut by 4 bases, the J end by 6 bases, with 15 bases between. Germline lookup yields CDR1 SNHLY and CDR2 FYNNEI. This CDR3 is 14 amino acids long. The CDR3 sequence: CASSGSQGMAEAFF. For the CDR3, the DNA is TGTGCCAGCAGTGGGTCCCAGGGTATGGCTGAAGCTTTCTTT.

The chain couples TRBV10-3 to TRBJ2-1; no firm D call. The V end was cut by 4 bases, the J end by 0 bases, with 7 bases between. This CDR3 comprises 14 residues. CDR1 is ENHRY and CDR2 is SYGVKD in the germline V gene. DNA of the CDR3: TGTGCCATCAGTGGTAAGAGCTCCTACAATGAGCAGTTCTTC. It is translated as CAISGKSSYNEQFF.

The CDR3 nucleotides read TGCAGCGTTCAAGGGGGCGATGCCAAAAACATTCAGTACTTC. It encodes CSVQGGDAKNIQYF. The V call is TRBV29-1, the J call TRBJ2-4, with TRBD1 identical over 7 bases. V gave up 5 bases and J gave up 1 base; unmatched junction bases: 5. This CDR3 has 14 residues. Germline CDR1 SQVTM, CDR2 ANQGSEA.

CDR3 nucleotide sequence: TGTGCCAGCAGTGACCAGACAGGCTACGAGCAGTACTTC. Amino acids: CASSDQTGYEQYF. The gene calls are TRBV6-1 and TRBJ2-7; possibly TRBD1 for D (6 bases). Germline CDR1 and CDR2: MNHNS and SASEGT. The V gene lost 3 bases and the J gene lost 3 bases, with 9 bases spanning the gap. This CDR3 is 13 amino acids long.

The chain joins TRBV10-2 to TRBJ1-2; TRBD1 matches 10 bases. V trimming: 7 bases; J trimming: 8 bases; junction bases outside the gene matches: 7. Germline-derived CDR1 and CDR2 are WSHSY and SAAADI. This CDR3 contains 13 residues. CDR3 nucleotide sequence: TGCGCCAGCACCGGGACAGGGGTGGAGGGCTACACCTTC. Encoded protein: CASTGTGVEGYTF.

This clone was counted between two and nine times. The chain couples TRBV20-1 to TRBJ2-5; D gene ambiguous. The CDR3 spans 11 residues. CDR1 is DFQATT, CDR2 SNEGSKA, per germline (reference sequence). CDR3 DNA: TGCAGCTCCTGGACCGGAGAGACCCAGTACTTC. It translates to CSSWTGETQYF.

This sequence joins TRBV4-1 and TRBJ1-2; D unclear. The CDR3 is made up of 16 amino acids. CDR1 is MGHRA and CDR2 is YSYEKL in the germline V gene. V was trimmed by 0 bases and J by 3 bases, leaving 14 bases between them. The CDR3 DNA is TGCGCCAGCAGCCAAGAAAGGTCGGTGGAGTACTATGGCTACACCTTC. Protein product: CASSQERSVEYYGYTF.

The chain couples TRBV7-2 to TRBJ2-5; TRBD1 might be the D (6 bases). The CDR3 runs to 15 residues. The germline V gene has CDR1 SGHTA and CDR2 FQGNSA. V lost 8 bases and J 0 bases, leaving 16 bases between the germline ends. Here the CDR3 reads CASQGQIKYQETQYF. Here the CDR3 DNA reads TGTGCCAGCCAGGGGCAGATAAAGTACCAAGAGACCCAGTACTTC.

The V and J genes are TRBV6-5 and TRBJ2-5; perhaps TRBD1 as D (5 bases). The V gene lost 3 bases and the J gene lost 4 bases, with 15 bases spanning the gap. Germline CDR1 is MNHEY and CDR2 is SVGAGI. The CDR3 is 15 residues long. CDR3 bases: TGTGCCAGCAGTTATCCCCAGGGTTCTAGAGAGACCCAGTACTTC. Its translation is CASSYPQGSRETQYF.

This clone has just a few counts. The V and J genes are TRBV5-1 and TRBJ1-6, with D maybe TRBD1 (6 bases). The CDR3 extends over 17 amino acids. Germline loops: CDR1 SGHRS, CDR2 YFSETQ. Trimming took off 4 bases at V and 9 bases at J, with 23 bases between the two ends. CDR3 coding DNA: TGCGCCAGCAGCCCCCGGGGGGGGGCGGCTTTTCCTTCACCCCTCCACTTT. Protein: CASSPRGGAAFPSPLHF. The full variable domain, in which reference TRBV5-1 and TRBJ1-6 provide the parts outside the CDR3, is KAGVTQTPRYLIKTRGQQVTLSCSPISGHRSVSWYQQTPGQGLQFLFEYFSETQRNKGNFPGRFSGRQFSNSRSEMNVSTLELGDSALYLCASSPRGGAAFPSPLHFGNGTRLTVT.

V usage is TRBV13 and J usage is TRBJ2-5, with 9 bases that match TRBD2. The ends lost 2 bases at V and 1 base at J; junction bases unmatched: 5. The germline V gene encodes CDR1 PRHDT and CDR2 FYEKMQ (reference sequence). CDR3 length equals 16 residues. Here the CDR3 reads CASSLSGGGGQETQYF. In DNA, the CDR3 is TGTGCCAGCAGCTTAAGCGGCGGGGGGGGCCAAGAGACCCAGTACTTC.

CDR3 in DNA: TGTGCCAGCAGCCAAGACACAGGGGGCCCCACTGAAGCTTTCTTT. It translates to CASSQDTGGPTEAFF. The rearrangement joins TRBV4-2 to TRBJ1-1; the match to TRBD1 covers 9 bases. V shed 0 bases and J 4 bases; nucleotides not matched to a gene: 3. The V gene's germline CDR1 is LGHNA and CDR2 YNFKEQ. The CDR3 is 15 residues long.

This clone was seen a handful of times. J is TRBJ1-1 and V is TRBV4-3, with D unresolved. This CDR3 region has 13 residues. The germline V and J ends were trimmed by 0 bases and 1 base, with 3 bases remaining between them. Germline CDR1 and CDR2: LGHNA and YSLEER. CDR3 in amino acids: CASSQDRNTEAFF. The CDR3 DNA reads TGCGCCAGCAGCCAAGACAGGAACACTGAAGCTTTCTTT.

The rearrangement links TRBV6-5 to TRBJ1-2; possibly TRBD1 for D (5 bases). CDR1 is MNHEY and CDR2 is SVGAGI in the germline V gene. CDR3 length: 14 residues. Trimming took off 6 bases at V and 3 bases at J, with 14 bases between the two ends. The CDR3 reads CASRIQGDDYGYTF. In nucleotides, the CDR3 is TGTGCCAGCAGGATCCAGGGCGATGACTATGGCTACACCTTC.

The rearrangement uses TRBV14 and TRBJ1-2; 10 nucleotides match TRBD1. The CDR3 runs 16 residues. Trimming at V came to 0 bases and at J to 8 bases, leaving 9 bases not matched to a gene. The V gene's germline CDR1 is SGHDN and CDR2 FVKESK. The CDR3 spells CASSQDLRQGARGYTF. The CDR3 DNA reads TGTGCCAGCAGCCAAGATCTGCGACAGGGGGCGCGGGGCTACACCTTC.

The V and J genes are TRBV7-8 and TRBJ1-4; 9 bases align to TRBD1. CDR1 is SGHVS, CDR2 FQNEAQ, per germline. This CDR3 is 16 amino acids long. J gave up 5 bases and V 3 bases, and 7 bases lay outside the gene matches. CDR3 amino acids: CASSFMVGTGNEKLFF. The CDR3 bases are TGTGCCAGCAGCTTCATGGTCGGGACAGGGAATGAAAAACTGTTTTTT.

The count of this clone is one. The J gene is TRBJ2-7, the V gene TRBV6-5, with TRBD2 as a possible D gene (6 bases). The V end lost 5 bases, the J end lost 7 bases, and 18 bases lay between the germline ends. The CDR3 runs 14 residues. Germline V gene sequence: CDR1 MNHEY, CDR2 SVGAGI. The CDR3 spells CASSAGPEHREQYF. The CDR3 DNA reads TGTGCCAGCAGTGCGGGACCTGAACACAGGGAGCAGTACTTC.

This chain joins TRBV29-1 and TRBJ2-3, with D perhaps TRBD2 (6 bases). V lost 7 bases and J 3 bases, leaving 14 bases between the germline ends. The CDR3 is 13 amino acids. The germline gives CDR1 SQVTM, CDR2 ANQGSEA. The CDR3 reads CSGNPGRTDTQYF. CDR3 bases: TGCAGCGGGAACCCTGGGAGGACAGATACGCAGTATTTT.

The chain uses TRBV19 and TRBJ1-2, with D possibly being TRBD1 (6 bases). Trimming shortened V by 4 bases and J by 4 bases, and 13 bases separated the two germline ends. The CDR3 covers 14 residues. The V gene's germline CDR1 is LNHDA and CDR2 SQIVND (reference sequence). In DNA form, the CDR3 reads TGTGCCAGTAGTACTGCACAGGGTAGCTATGGCTACACCTTC. The encoded protein is CASSTAQGSYGYTF. The entire variable domain, with the rest obtained from reference TRBV19 and TRBJ1-2, is as follows: DGGITQSPKYLFRKEGQNVTLSCEQNLNHDAMYWYRQDPGQGLRLIYYSQIVNDFQKGDIAEGYSVSREKKESFPLTVTSAQKNPTAFYLCASSTAQGSYGYTFGSGTRLTVV.

This sequence joins TRBV6-6 and TRBJ1-2, with D unclear. Germline assignment: CDR1 MNHNY and CDR2 SVGAGI (reference sequence). The V end was cut by 10 bases, the J end by 0 bases, with 9 bases between. The CDR3 totals 12 residues. CDR3 sequence reads: CATKRANYGYTF. The CDR3 DNA sequence: TGTGCCACGAAGAGGGCTAACTATGGCTACACCTTC.

The rearrangement uses TRBV6-6 and TRBJ1-1; tentatively, D is TRBD1 (6 bases). The CDR3 loop spans 14 amino acids. Trimming took off 5 bases at V and 5 bases at J, with 15 bases between the two ends. Germline V CDR1 and CDR2: MNHNY, SVGAGI (reference sequence). The CDR3, as DNA: TGTGCCAGCAGTCAGGACAGAAGAGGGACTGAAGCTTTCTTT. It codes for CASSQDRRGTEAFF.

The chain has TRBV5-6 and TRBJ1-5; 9 bases match TRBD1. This CDR3 spans 15 amino acids. Germline V gene lookup returns CDR1 SGHDT and CDR2 YYEEEE. J was trimmed by 7 bases and V by 2 bases; bases with no gene match: 7. CDR3 sequence (DNA): TGTGCCAGCAGCTTTTGGGGACAGGGTGGACAGCCCCAGCATTTT. Protein sequence: CASSFWGQGGQPQHF. Using reference TRBV5-6 and TRBJ1-5 for the parts outside the CDR3, the full variable domain is DAGVTQSPTHLIKTRGQQVTLRCSPKSGHDTVSWYQQALGQGPQFIFQYYEEEERQRGNFPDRFSGHQFPNYSSELNVNALLLGDSALYLCASSFWGQGGQPQHFGDGTRLSIL.

The chain links TRBV11-2 to TRBJ2-5; 8 bases line up with TRBD2. Germline assignment: CDR1 SGHAT and CDR2 FQNNGV. CDR3 length: 17 residues. V was pared by 5 bases and J by 5 bases, with 16 bases of the junction left unmatched. CDR3 nucleotide sequence: TGTGCCAGCAGCCAAGGCGCCCTTAGCGGGGCATGGGAGACCCAGTACTTC. This gives the protein CASSQGALSGAWETQYF.

The chain carries TRBV5-4 and TRBJ2-1; D call uncertain. Germline V gene lookup returns CDR1 SGHNT and CDR2 YYREEE (reference sequence). Trimming stripped 4 bases from V and 8 bases from J, with 10 bases between. CDR3 length: 12 residues. CDR3 coding DNA: TGTGCCAGCAGCCCCACCTCCTATGAGCAGTTCTTC. It specifies CASSPTSYEQFF. Together with reference TRBV5-4 and TRBJ2-1, the CDR3 gives the full variable domain: ETGVTQSPTHLIKTRGQQVTLRCSSQSGHNTVSWYQQALGQGPQFIFQYYREEENGRGNFPPRFSGLQFPNYSSELNVNALELDDSALYLCASSPTSYEQFFGPGTRLTVL.

The chain is built from TRBV5-1 and TRBJ1-1; 7 positions agree with TRBD1. V gave up 5 bases and J gave up 1 base; unmatched junction bases: 5. CDR3 length equals 14 residues. Germline CDR1 reads SGHRS; CDR2 reads YFSETQ. CDR3 nucleotide sequence: TGCGCCAGCAGGTTACAGGGGTCGAACACTGAAGCTTTCTTT. It codes for CASRLQGSNTEAFF.

The sample holds one count of this clone. The V and J genes are TRBV7-2 and TRBJ2-7; D is undetermined. CDR1 and CDR2 (germline): SGHTA, FQGNSA. The CDR3 loop spans 12 amino acids. V lost 8 bases, J lost 2 bases, and 10 bases lay in between. The CDR3 sequence: CASGSRPYEQYF. Written as DNA, the CDR3 is TGTGCCAGCGGGTCCAGACCCTACGAGCAGTACTTC.

The rearrangement uses TRBV18 and TRBJ1-1, with 7 positions matching TRBD1. The CDR3 spans 14 residues. V gave up 5 bases and J gave up 6 bases; unmatched junction bases: 9. Germline CDR1 is KGHSH and CDR2 is LQKENI. CDR3: CASSTLDREAEAFF. DNA of the CDR3: TGTGCCAGCTCAACCCTTGACAGGGAGGCTGAAGCTTTCTTT.

There are a few counts of this clone. J is TRBJ1-4 and V is TRBV19, with 9 bases that match TRBD1. Unmatched junction bases numbered 8, after V lost 5 bases and J lost 7 bases. The V gene's germline CDR1 is LNHDA and CDR2 SQIVND (reference sequence). The CDR3 contains 15 residues. CDR3 region: CASSLGQGRREKLFF. CDR3 DNA: TGTGCCAGTAGTCTCGGACAGGGGCGGCGTGAAAAACTGTTTTTT.

The gene calls are TRBV5-6 and TRBJ2-5, with D possibly being TRBD1 or TRBD2 (5 bases each). This CDR3 comprises 15 residues. Trimming took off 4 bases at V and 5 bases at J, with 18 bases between the two ends. Germline-derived CDR1 and CDR2 are SGHDT and YYEEEE. The CDR3 spells CASSRGPGGGETQYF. The CDR3 DNA reads TGTGCCAGCAGCCGAGGACCTGGGGGTGGGGAGACCCAGTACTTC. Using reference TRBV5-6 and TRBJ2-5 for the parts outside the CDR3, the full variable domain is DAGVTQSPTHLIKTRGQQVTLRCSPKSGHDTVSWYQQALGQGPQFIFQYYEEEERQRGNFPDRFSGHQFPNYSSELNVNALLLGDSALYLCASSRGPGGGETQYFGPGTRLLVL.

The chain combines TRBV6-1 with TRBJ1-1; D ambiguous. V dropped 6 bases and J dropped 7 bases, with 21 bases sitting between them. CDR1 MNHNS and CDR2 SASEGT come from the germline V gene. This CDR3 contains 15 residues. CDR3 sequence: CASRPPPAKNHEAFF. The DNA for the CDR3 is TGTGCCAGCAGGCCCCCGCCAGCCAAGAACCATGAAGCTTTCTTT.

V usage is TRBV5-1 and J usage is TRBJ1-1; D is unclear. The ends were cut back, 2 bases at V and 5 bases at J, with 10 bases in the middle. From germline, CDR1 is SGHRS and CDR2 YFSETQ. The CDR3 consists of 13 residues. This CDR3 reads CASSLGGRTEAFF. CDR3 bases: TGCGCCAGCAGCTTAGGCGGTAGAACTGAAGCTTTCTTT. Full variable domain (remainder filled in from reference TRBV5-1 and TRBJ1-1): KAGVTQTPRYLIKTRGQQVTLSCSPISGHRSVSWYQQTPGQGLQFLFEYFSETQRNKGNFPGRFSGRQFSNSRSEMNVSTLELGDSALYLCASSLGGRTEAFFGQGTRLTVV.

The chain links TRBV6-6 to TRBJ2-7; D unclear. V was clipped by 5 bases and J by 2 bases, with 13 bases between them. The germline CDR1 and CDR2 sequences are MNHNY and SVGAGI (reference sequence). The CDR3 sequence is 14 residues long. The CDR3 loop is CASSKKDGTYEQYF. CDR3 in DNA: TGTGCCAGCAGTAAAAAGGACGGAACCTACGAGCAGTACTTC.